This TCR beta chain was captured by sequencing in a study of shared clonotypes between healthy human individuals (dated by TCRdb to the early 2020s). Broadly, across the study: The cohort comprised a couple of women and three men aged 18 to 49 years. Libraries were prepared and TCR repertoires were sequenced by different laboratories using diverse techniques, in order to increase sequencing depth and limit assay-specific biases. The study deeply sequenced blood TCR repertoires of about 5 healthy adults to estimate repertoire size and the extent of clonotype sharing between individuals. For each donor, three plates each were used for CD4 naive and CD4 memory, two plates were used for CD8 naive, and one plate was used for CD8 memory. Leukapheresis yielded between about 0.9 and 10 billion PBMCs per donor. The investigation overall reported the following: Rarefaction of sorted-subset datasets indicated incomplete sequencing despite the large sequencing depth. The small number of donors limited the genetic and exposure-history diversity represented. Higher generation probabilities were observed for clonotypes shared by all four sorted-subset donors than for non-shared clonotypes. Naive subsets generally had larger estimated clonotype richness than memory subsets did. Based on pairwise subsampling, the degree of clonotype sharing among donors was expected to be affected by sequencing depth. Across several donors, approximately 5% of naive CD4, approximately 4% of naive CD8, 2% to 2.5% of memory CD4, and roughly 0.4% of memory CD8 clonotypes were shared. Sampling was restricted to blood, and TCR repertoires in tissues likely differ from the TCR repertoires found in blood.

The CDR3 contains 16 residues, cysteine and phenylalanine counted. Of all the DNA, just the CDR3 is kept, 48 bases in frame from base 1. The germline V and J ends show losses of 3 bases and 6 bases respectively, and no gene match explains 10 bases of the junction. Taken from the germline V gene (reference sequence), the CDR1 and CDR2 loops are MNHEY and SMNVEV. CD8 naive samples were CD45RO-negative cells positively selected for CCR7, giving a CD45RA+CCR7+ population that excluded TemRA cells. The donors were healthy, HIV-negative adults who had no recently reported acute infections or vaccinations. Only Caucasian adults living in Nashville, Tennessee, USA were represented among the donors. After blood collection by leukapheresis, PBMCs were isolated using Ficoll-Histopaque density gradient centrifugation and then cryopreserved in the vapor phase of liquid nitrogen. Analytical flow cytometry was used to check the purity and quantity of each magnetically sorted T cell population. From each sorted fraction, genomic DNA was isolated and quantified by UV absorbance on a Nanodrop 2000c.

Regarding this clone: Which antigen it targets is not known. The record has no base qualities; no much larger clone is one base away.

Using the deep immunoSEQ assay, multiplex PCR amplified TCR CDR3 regions from genomic DNA. Genomic DNA extracted from each cell subset was distributed evenly over all wells of several immunoSEQ 96-well plates, and each plate served as one replicate. For sorted subsets, approximately 210 ng genomic DNA, equal to some 30,000 T cell genomes, was loaded into each replicate PCR. The purified libraries were quantified using a Qubit 3.0 fluorometer, sized with a Bioanalyzer 2100, and then quantified again using the KAPA Library Quantification kit. A separate single-read 150-cycle Illumina NextSeq 550 flow cell was used to sequence each immunoSEQ 96-well plate. From the authors' description of their analysis: Because only junctional sequences without quality scores were contained in the immunoSEQ output, filtering matching that applied to full-length reads could not be performed. Sequences were annotated with PyIR, a Python wrapper for IgBLAST v1.9, using IMGT germline references to assign V/J genes and CDR3. Any read was removed if the V/J assignment was weak (E-value above 1e-6), the CDR3 was missing, or the read contained stop codons, out-of-frame junctions, or ambiguous translated residues. A V3J clonotype was defined by an identical inferred V gene, J gene, and CDR3 amino acid sequence. The percentage overlap between two repertoires was calculated by dividing the number of shared unique clonotypes by the size of the smaller repertoire. Repertoire richness was assessed with RTK rarefaction, the Chao1 estimator, and Recon v2.1 estimates of unobserved clonotypes. For all TCRbeta clonotypes obtained by the gDNA method from a few donors, generation probabilities were computed with OLGA. TCRdb obtained this table from immuneACCESS and retained in-frame rearrangements with V and J assigned. These tables miss some clones; where compared with another copy, unresolved V genes account for less than half of the shortfall, and the remainder is unexplained. Clonal size and the V and J genes are those of that table, whereas D and trimming came from the DNA. For this sample there are millions of clones; approximately 94% appear just once. The biggest ten clones account for 0.9% to 1.3% of the sample.

The source of this sequence is a man between 18 and 29 years old in good health. The chain couples TRBV27 to TRBJ2-1; 8 bases in the junction line up with TRBD1. The sequenced sample consisted of naive CD8+ T cells sorted from blood. The meaning of the sample's cell subset or site label: CD45RA+CCR7+. CDR3 sequence: CASSFSTGERSNEQFF. The DNA is as follows: TGTGCCAGCAGTTTTTCGACAGGGGAAAGGTCCAATGAGCAGTTCTTC.